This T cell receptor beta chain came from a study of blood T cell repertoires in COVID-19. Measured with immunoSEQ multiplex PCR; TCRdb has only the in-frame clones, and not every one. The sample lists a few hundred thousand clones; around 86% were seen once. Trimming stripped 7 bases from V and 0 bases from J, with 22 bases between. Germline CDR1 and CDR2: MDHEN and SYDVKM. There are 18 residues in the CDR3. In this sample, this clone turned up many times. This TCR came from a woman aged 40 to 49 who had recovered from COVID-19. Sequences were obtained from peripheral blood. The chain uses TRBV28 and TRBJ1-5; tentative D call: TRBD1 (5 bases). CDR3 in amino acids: CASNIGDALGYSNQPQHF. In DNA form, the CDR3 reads TGTGCCAGCAACATAGGGGATGCTCTAGGTTATAGCAATCAGCCCCAGCATTTT.